This T cell receptor beta chain comes out of a study of glioma-infiltrating T cells after dendritic cell vaccination. At the level of the study: Dendritic cells derived from monocytes and pulsed with autologous tumor lysate formed the vaccine. Patients received three intradermal dendritic cell vaccine injections at biweekly intervals.

Blood PBMC samples: pre-vaccination, two weeks post third vaccination, and at tumor progression. Clones were read by immunoSEQ multiplex PCR, and TCRdb kept only the in-frame ones, dropping some. Of approximately 100,000 clones listed, approximately 81% were seen once; the top ten hold almost 6%. This clone has just a few counts. Per the germline V gene, CDR1 is MNHEY and CDR2 is SMNVEV (reference sequence). The CDR3 covers 16 residues. V was pared by 1 base and J by 4 bases, with 6 bases of the junction left unmatched. The material sequenced was blood, taken before dendritic cell vaccination. The source is a human donor with glioblastoma. The V and J genes are TRBV27 and TRBJ2-2, with 7 positions matching TRBD2. The CDR3: CASSLFTGGPTGELFF. The CDR3, as DNA: TGTGCCAGCAGTTTATTTACGGGAGGACCCACCGGGGAGCTGTTTTTT.